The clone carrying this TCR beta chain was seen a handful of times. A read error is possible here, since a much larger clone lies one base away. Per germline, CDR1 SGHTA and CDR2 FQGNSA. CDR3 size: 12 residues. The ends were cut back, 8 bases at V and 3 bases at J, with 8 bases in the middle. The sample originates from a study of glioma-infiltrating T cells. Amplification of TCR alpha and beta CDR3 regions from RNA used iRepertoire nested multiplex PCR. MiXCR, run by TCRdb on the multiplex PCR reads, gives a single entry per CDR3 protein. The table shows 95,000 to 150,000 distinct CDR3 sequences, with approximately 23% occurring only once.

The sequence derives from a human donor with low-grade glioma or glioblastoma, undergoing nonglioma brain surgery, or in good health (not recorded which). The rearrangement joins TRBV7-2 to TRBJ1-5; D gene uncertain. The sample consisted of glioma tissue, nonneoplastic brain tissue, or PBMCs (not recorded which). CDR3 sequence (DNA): TGTGCCAGCGGCTCACTCAATCAGCCCCAGCATTTT. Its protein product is CASGSLNQPQHF.